The text below deals with one T cell receptor (beta chain). The source of the sample is a study of control samples from healthy donors and cancer patients. The CDR3 sequence is 16 residues long. V trimming: 0 bases; J trimming: 4 bases; junction bases outside the gene matches: 5. The germline V gene encodes CDR1 SGHRS and CDR2 YFSETQ. Sequenced by immunoSEQ multiplex PCR; TCRdb stores in-frame clones only, minus some. The sample carries roughly 83,000 clones, approximately 78% recorded once. This rearrangement joins TRBV5-1 to TRBJ2-2; 8 bases map to TRBD1. Input material: blood. This clonotype was sampled from a woman aged 60-75 years in good health. The CDR3 region is CASSLGQGRFTGELFF. CDR3 nucleotide sequence: TGCGCCAGCAGCTTGGGACAGGGGAGGTTCACCGGGGAGCTGTTTTTT. Using reference TRBV5-1 and TRBJ2-2 for the parts outside the CDR3, the full variable domain is KAGVTQTPRYLIKTRGQQVTLSCSPISGHRSVSWYQQTPGQGLQFLFEYFSETQRNKGNFPGRFSGRQFSNSRSEMNVSTLELGDSALYLCASSLGQGRFTGELFFGEGSRLTVL.